The source of this TCR beta chain is a study of blood T cell repertoires in COVID-19 (dated by TCRdb to about 2020). With regard to the full study: The collaborator samples originated in the United States, Italy and Spain and spanned the acute and convalescent phases of COVID-19. The material from the prospective study consisted of cDNA or gDNA derived from T cells, B-cell-depleted T cells, or PBMCs. Deeply sampled blood TCRbeta repertoires from subjects exposed to, actively infected with, or recovered from COVID-19 were included in the dataset. The repertoires were made available in a free public database intended to serve as a resource for research on the immune response to SARS-CoV-2. Samples were obtained from the ongoing ImmuneRACE study (first 160 participants) and from 1,254 subjects provided by 6 global collaborators. Nearly every sample came with metadata listing a de-identified subject ID, COVID-19 status, age in years and sex. Where available, HLA class I and class II types were obtained from metadata supplied by the sample provider rather than from assay-based typing.

The full study reports these points: Clinical and demographic metadata were provided uncurated, with the amount varying by source and participant.

CDR1 and CDR2, per the germline V gene (reference sequence), are SGHNT and YYREEE. From its cysteine to its phenylalanine, the CDR3 spans 17 amino acids. Only CDR3 DNA is held: 51 bases, read in frame from base 1. V loses 4 bases, J loses 1 base, and the germline ends lie 20 bases apart. Concerning this clone: There is no known antigen for this receptor. Base qualities are not at hand, and no much larger clone is one base apart.

Another Seattle source contributed samples from volunteer blood donors who had recovered from COVID-19. Whole blood was collected in K2EDTA tubes by collaborating institutions according to the institutions' own protocols. For TCRbeta analysis, collaborator samples were shipped as frozen whole blood, as isolated PBMCs, or as DNA extracted from either sample type. TCRbeta CDR3 regions were amplified from genomic DNA by means of the immunoSEQ Assay, a bias-controlled multiplex PCR. Per the original workflow: Within the assay, amplification of reference gene primers was used to estimate how many nucleated cells each sample contained. To quantify the absolute abundance of each unique TCRbeta CDR3 rearrangement, sequence reads were collapsed and filtered. For each sample, productive Simpson clonality was calculated as the square root of Simpson's diversity index over productive rearrangements. This immuneACCESS table, as held by TCRdb, lists in-frame sequences with V and J called but not all clones. Of the missing ones, under half trace to an unresolved V gene in checked studies; the others have no known cause. Clone size and V and J calls were adopted from that table, with D and trimming inferred from the DNA. In this sample the table shows roughly 260,000 clones, about nine tenths of which occur a single time. The ten largest clones represent 2% to 2.5% of the sample.

The V gene is TRBV5-4 and the J gene is TRBJ2-5, with TRBD2 as a weak D call on 7 bases. The specimen sequenced was peripheral blood. This TCR was recovered from a woman in her forties or fifties who had recovered from COVID-19. The base sequence is TGTGCCAGCAGCCTGGGGGCTAGCGGAGCCATCCAAGAGACCCAGTACTTC. The translation is CASSLGASGAIQETQYF.